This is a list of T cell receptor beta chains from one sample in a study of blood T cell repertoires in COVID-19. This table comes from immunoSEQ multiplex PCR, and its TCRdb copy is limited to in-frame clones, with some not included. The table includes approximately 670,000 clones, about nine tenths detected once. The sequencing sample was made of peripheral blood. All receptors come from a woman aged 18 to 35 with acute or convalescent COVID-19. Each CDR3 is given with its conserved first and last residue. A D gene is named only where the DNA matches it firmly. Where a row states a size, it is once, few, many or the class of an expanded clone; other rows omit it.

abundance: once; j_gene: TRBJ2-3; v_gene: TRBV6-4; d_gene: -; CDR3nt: TGTGCCAGCAGTGCCGGCGGGGCAGATACGCAGTATTTT; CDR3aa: CASSAGGADTQYF
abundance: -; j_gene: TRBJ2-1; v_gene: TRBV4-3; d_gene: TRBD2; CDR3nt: TGCGCCAGCAGCCAATTAGCGGGAATTTACAATGAGCAGTTCTTC; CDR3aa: CASSQLAGIYNEQFF
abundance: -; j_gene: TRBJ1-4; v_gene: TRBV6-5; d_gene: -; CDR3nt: TGTGCCAGCAGTAAGACAGCCGATAATGAAAAACTGTTTTTT; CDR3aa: CASSKTADNEKLFF
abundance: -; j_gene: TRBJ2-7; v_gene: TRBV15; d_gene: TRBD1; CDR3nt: TGTGCCTCGAGGGACAGTGCCTACGAGCAGTACTTC; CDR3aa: CASRDSAYEQYF
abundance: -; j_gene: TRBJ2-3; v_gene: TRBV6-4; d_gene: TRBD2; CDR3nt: TGTGCCAGCAGTGAATCGAGCGGGGCGGGCGATACGCAGTATTTT; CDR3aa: CASSESSGAGDTQYF
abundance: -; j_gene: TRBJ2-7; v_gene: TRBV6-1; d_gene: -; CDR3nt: TGTGCCAGCAGTGAAGGGGACTGGGACGAGCAGTACTTC; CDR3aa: CASSEGDWDEQYF
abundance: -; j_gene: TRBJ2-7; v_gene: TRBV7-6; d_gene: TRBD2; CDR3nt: TGTGCCAGCAGCTTATCGACTAGCCTCGAGCAGTACTTC; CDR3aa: CASSLSTSLEQYF
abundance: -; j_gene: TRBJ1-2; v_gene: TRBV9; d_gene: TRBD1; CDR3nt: TGTGCCAGCAGCCCGGGACAGGGGGGCTATGGCTACACCTTC; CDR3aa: CASSPGQGGYGYTF
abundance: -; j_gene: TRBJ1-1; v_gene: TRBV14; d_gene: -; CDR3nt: TGTGCCAGCAGCCAAGCCTTGACAGTCTCTGAAGCTTTCTTT; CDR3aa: CASSQALTVSEAFF
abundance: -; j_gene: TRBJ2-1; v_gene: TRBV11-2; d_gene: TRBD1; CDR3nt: TGTGCCAGCAGTCCTACGGGACAGGAAAACAATGAGCAGTTCTTC; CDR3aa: CASSPTGQENNEQFF
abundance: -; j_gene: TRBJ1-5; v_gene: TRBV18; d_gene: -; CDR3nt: TGTGCCAGCTCGCCCAGACAGGCGGGTTACAATCAGCCCCAGCATTTT; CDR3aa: CASSPRQAGYNQPQHF
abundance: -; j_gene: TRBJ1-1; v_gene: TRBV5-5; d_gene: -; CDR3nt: TGTGCCAGCGAACGGGGGGCGGTGAACACTGAAGCTTTCTTT; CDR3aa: CASERGAVNTEAFF
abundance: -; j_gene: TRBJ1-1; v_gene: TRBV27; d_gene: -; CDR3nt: TGTGCCAGCAGCAGGGTCCTGAACACTGAAGCTTTCTTT; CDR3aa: CASSRVLNTEAFF
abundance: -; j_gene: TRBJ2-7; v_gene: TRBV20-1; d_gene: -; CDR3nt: TGCAGTGCTGGGCCGTACGAGCAGTACTTC; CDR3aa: CSAGPYEQYF
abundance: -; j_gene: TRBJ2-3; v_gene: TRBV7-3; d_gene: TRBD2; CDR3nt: TGTGCCAGCAGTCGGACTAGCGGGGTCACAGATACGCAGTATTTT; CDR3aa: CASSRTSGVTDTQYF
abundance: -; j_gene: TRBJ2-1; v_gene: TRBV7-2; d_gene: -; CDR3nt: TGTGCCAGCAGCCTGCTGAGGGGGAGCGAGCAGTTCTTC; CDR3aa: CASSLLRGSEQFF
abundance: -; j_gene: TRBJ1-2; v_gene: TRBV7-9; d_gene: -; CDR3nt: TGTGCCAGCAGCTTACCCGGGGCGGGAGGCTACACCTTC; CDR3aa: CASSLPGAGGYTF
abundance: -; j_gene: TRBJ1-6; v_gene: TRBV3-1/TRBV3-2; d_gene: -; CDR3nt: TGTGCCAGCAGCCAACCCCCCCGGAGGGGAAGCTCCTATAATTCACCCCTCCACTTT; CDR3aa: CASSQPPRRGSSYNSPLHF
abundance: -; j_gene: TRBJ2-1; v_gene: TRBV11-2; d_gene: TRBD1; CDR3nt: TGTGCCAGCAGCCCAGGACAGGGTGTTAATGAGCAGTTCTTC; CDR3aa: CASSPGQGVNEQFF
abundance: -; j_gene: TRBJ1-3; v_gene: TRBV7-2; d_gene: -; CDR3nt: TGTGCCAGCAGCTCTAGCTCCGCACCCTACGCTGGAAACACCATATATTTT; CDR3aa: CASSSSSAPYAGNTIYF
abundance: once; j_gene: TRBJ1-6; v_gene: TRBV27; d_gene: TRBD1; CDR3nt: TGTGCCAGCAGTGGGACAGGGGGCGGTTCACCCCTCCACTTT; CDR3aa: CASSGTGGGSPLHF
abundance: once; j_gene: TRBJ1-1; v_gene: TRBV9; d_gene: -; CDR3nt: TGTGCCAGCAGCGTGGGCACAGGGTTTGGCGCTGAAGCTTTCTTT; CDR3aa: CASSVGTGFGAEAFF
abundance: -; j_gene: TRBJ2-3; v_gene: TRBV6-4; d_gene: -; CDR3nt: TGTGCCAGCAGTGACTCGGCTAGCGCCACAGATACGCAGTATTTT; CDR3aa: CASSDSASATDTQYF
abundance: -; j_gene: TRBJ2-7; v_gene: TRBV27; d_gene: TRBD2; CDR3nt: TGTGCCAGCAGCCCTAGCGGGGACCCTATCCTCGAGCAGTACTTC; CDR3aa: CASSPSGDPILEQYF
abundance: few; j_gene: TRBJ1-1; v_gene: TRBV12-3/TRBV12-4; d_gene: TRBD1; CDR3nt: TGTGCCAGCAGTTTGGACAGGGTCACTGAAGCTTTCTTT; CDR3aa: CASSLDRVTEAFF
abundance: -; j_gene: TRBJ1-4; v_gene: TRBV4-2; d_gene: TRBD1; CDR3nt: TGTGCCAGCAGCCAAGATTTCGTCCCCGGACAGGGGCAAAACAGGCTAAATGAAAAACTGTTTTTT; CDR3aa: CASSQDFVPGQGQNRLNEKLFF
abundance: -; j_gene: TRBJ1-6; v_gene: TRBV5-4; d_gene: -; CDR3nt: TGTGCCAGCAGCGACCGGGGGAGCTCCTATAATTCACCCCTCCACTTT; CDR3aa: CASSDRGSSYNSPLHF
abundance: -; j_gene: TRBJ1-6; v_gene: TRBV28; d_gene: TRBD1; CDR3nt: TGTGCCAGCACTAGACAGGGAAAGACCTATAATTCACCCCTCCACTTT; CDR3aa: CASTRQGKTYNSPLHF
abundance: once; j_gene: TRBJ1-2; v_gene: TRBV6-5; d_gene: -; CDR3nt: TGTGCCAGCAGTTACCCCCTGGGCAGGGGCTATGGCTACACCTTC; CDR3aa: CASSYPLGRGYGYTF
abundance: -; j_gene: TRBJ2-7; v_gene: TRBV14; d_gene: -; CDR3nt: TGTGCCAGCAGCCAAGCTGGAGGCTACGAGCAGTACTTC; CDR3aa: CASSQAGGYEQYF
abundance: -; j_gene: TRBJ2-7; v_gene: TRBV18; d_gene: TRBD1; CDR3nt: TGTGCCAGCTCAACCGGACAGGGCTACTACGAGCAGTACTTC; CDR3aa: CASSTGQGYYEQYF
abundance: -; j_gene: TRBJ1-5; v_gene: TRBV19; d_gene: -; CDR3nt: TGTGCCAGTAGTATCGGGCAGCCCCAGCATTTT; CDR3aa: CASSIGQPQHF
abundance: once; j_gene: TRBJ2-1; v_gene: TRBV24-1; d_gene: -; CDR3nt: TGTGCCACCAGTGACCCGGACAATGAGCAGTTCTTC; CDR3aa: CATSDPDNEQFF
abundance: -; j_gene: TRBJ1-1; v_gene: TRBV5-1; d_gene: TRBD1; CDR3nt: TGCGCCAGCAGCTTGGGAAGGACAGGGGCAGGGACTGAAGCTTTCTTT; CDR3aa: CASSLGRTGAGTEAFF
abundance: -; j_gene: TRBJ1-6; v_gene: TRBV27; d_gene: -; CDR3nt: TGTGCCAGCAGTTTATGGGGCCGATCACCCCTCCACTTT; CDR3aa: CASSLWGRSPLHF
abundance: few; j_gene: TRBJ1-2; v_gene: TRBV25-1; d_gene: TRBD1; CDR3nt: TGTGCCAGCAAGGGACAGGGGGCCTATGGCTACACCTTC; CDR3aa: CASKGQGAYGYTF
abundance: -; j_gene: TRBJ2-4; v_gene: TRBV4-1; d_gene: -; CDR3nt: TGCGCCAGCAGCCACCCGGTTCGCGGGACGGGGAAAAACATTCAGTACTTC; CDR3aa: CASSHPVRGTGKNIQYF
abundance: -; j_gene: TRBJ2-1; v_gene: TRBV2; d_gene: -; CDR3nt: TGTGCCAGCAGTGAAGGACTTGGGGGGAATGAGCAGTTCTTC; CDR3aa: CASSEGLGGNEQFF
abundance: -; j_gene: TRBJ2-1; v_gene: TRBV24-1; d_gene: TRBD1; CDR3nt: TGTGCCACCAGTGATCGGGACAGGGGGTTAGATGAGCAGTTCTTC; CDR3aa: CATSDRDRGLDEQFF
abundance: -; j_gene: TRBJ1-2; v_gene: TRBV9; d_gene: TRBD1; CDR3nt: TGTGCCAGCAGCCCGCTACCGGACAGGATCTATGGCTACACCTTC; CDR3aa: CASSPLPDRIYGYTF
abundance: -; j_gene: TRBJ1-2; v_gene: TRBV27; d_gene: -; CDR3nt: TGTGCCAGCAGTACCTACCGACAGGCTTGGGGCTACACCTTC; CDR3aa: CASSTYRQAWGYTF
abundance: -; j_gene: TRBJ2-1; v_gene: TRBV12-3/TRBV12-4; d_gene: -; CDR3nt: TGTGCCAGCAGTTTAGAGGGGCATCTCGAGCAGTTCTTC; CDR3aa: CASSLEGHLEQFF
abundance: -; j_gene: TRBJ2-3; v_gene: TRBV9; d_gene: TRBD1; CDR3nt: TGTGCCAGCAGCGTAGAAGGGGACAGTTTTTTCCTCACAGATACGCAGTATTTT; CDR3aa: CASSVEGDSFFLTDTQYF
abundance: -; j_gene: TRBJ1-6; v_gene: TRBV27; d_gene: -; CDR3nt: TGTGCCAGCAGTTTCAGGGTTAGCTATAATTCACCCCTCCACTTT; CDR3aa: CASSFRVSYNSPLHF
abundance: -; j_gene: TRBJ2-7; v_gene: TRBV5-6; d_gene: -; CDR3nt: TGTGCCAGCAGCTTTGGGCAGGGATTCTCCTACGAGCAGTACTTC; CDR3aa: CASSFGQGFSYEQYF